The rows below give T cell receptor beta chains drawn from one sample of a study of T cell responses to AZD1222 COVID-19 vaccine. Repertoires were generated with immunoSEQ multiplex PCR, while TCRdb's copy carries only in-frame clones and drops some. The table has about 130,000 clones, about 82% seen once. The material sequenced was peripheral blood, taken on day 0 of AZD1222 vaccination. The receptors here all came from an adult in good health. CDR3s include the opening cysteine and the closing phenylalanine or tryptophan. Each record gives: D gene, J gene, V gene, clone size, CDR3 protein, CDR3 DNA. D genes are given only for firm matches. Clone sizes are given selectively: once, few, many, or a class where the clone is expanded.

TRBD2 | TRBJ2-2 | TRBV6-6 | - | CASSSSGGDTGELFF | TGTGCCAGCAGTTCTAGCGGGGGGGACACCGGGGAGCTGTTTTTT
TRBD1 | TRBJ1-5 | TRBV28 | - | CASSFLTGSNQPQHF | TGTGCCAGCAGTTTCTTGACAGGGAGCAATCAGCCCCAGCATTTT
- | TRBJ2-7 | TRBV9 | - | CASSVGGLGEQYF | TGTGCCAGCAGCGTCGGGGGCCTTGGCGAGCAGTACTTC
- | TRBJ1-2 | TRBV11-2 | - | CASSLDGPSYGYTF | TGTGCCAGCAGCTTAGACGGACCCAGCTATGGCTACACCTTC
TRBD1 | TRBJ2-7 | TRBV28 | - | CASSWTGQEGEQYF | TGTGCCAGCAGTTGGACAGGGCAGGAAGGCGAGCAGTACTTC
- | TRBJ1-5 | TRBV7-8 | once | CASSLNQWQGQPQHF | TGTGCCAGCAGCTTAAACCAGTGGCAAGGTCAGCCCCAGCATTTT
TRBD2 | TRBJ2-5 | TRBV19 | few | CASSSLLAGVQETQYF | TGTGCCAGTAGTTCCCTGCTAGCGGGAGTACAAGAGACCCAGTACTTC
- | TRBJ2-3 | TRBV11-2 | - | CASSHTDTQYF | TGTGCCAGCAGCCACACAGATACGCAGTATTTT
TRBD1 | TRBJ2-5 | TRBV27 | - | CASSQMGQGGETQYF | TGTGCCAGCAGCCAAATGGGACAGGGGGGTGAGACCCAGTACTTC
- | TRBJ2-2 | TRBV9 | - | CASSFRRTTNTGELFF | TGTGCCAGCAGCTTCAGGCGGACTACCAACACCGGGGAGCTGTTTTTT
TRBD2 | TRBJ2-3 | TRBV6-1 | - | CASSEFGGLAGGTGTQYF | TGTGCCAGCAGTGAATTCGGGGGACTAGCGGGAGGCACGGGTACGCAGTATTTT
TRBD1 | TRBJ2-7 | TRBV10-3 | - | CAISESNRGHEQYF | TGTGCCATCAGTGAGTCGAACAGGGGGCACGAGCAGTACTTC
- | TRBJ1-5 | TRBV4-1 | - | CASSQRGNQPQHF | TGCGCCAGCAGCCAACGGGGTAACCAGCCCCAGCATTTT
- | TRBJ1-3 | TRBV6-1 | - | CASSEAYMQGSGNTIYF | TGTGCCAGCAGTGAAGCCTATATGCAGGGCTCTGGAAACACCATATATTTT
- | TRBJ2-1 | TRBV3-1/TRBV3-2 | - | CASSQEGGVLVNEQFF | TGTGCCAGCAGCCAAGAGGGCGGGGTTTTGGTCAATGAGCAGTTCTTC
TRBD1 | TRBJ1-2 | TRBV5-1 | - | CASSLLGQGPFYTF | TGCGCCAGCAGCTTGCTTGGACAGGGCCCATTCTACACCTTC
- | TRBJ2-3 | TRBV7-2 | - | CASGRRTGGTDTQYF | TGTGCCAGCGGTAGACGGACTGGAGGCACAGATACGCAGTATTTT
- | TRBJ2-4 | TRBV7-9 | - | CASSFDQNSFVQYF | TGTGCCAGCAGCTTCGACCAGAACTCTTTCGTTCAGTACTTC
- | TRBJ2-3 | TRBV5-1 | - | CASSLGQSTDTQYF | TGCGCCAGCAGCCTCGGACAAAGCACAGATACGCAGTATTTT
TRBD2 | TRBJ2-7 | TRBV19 | - | CASSEGLAVPYEQYF | TGTGCCAGTAGTGAGGGACTAGCGGTGCCCTACGAGCAGTACTTC
TRBD1 | TRBJ2-7 | TRBV10-3 | once | CAISEGQGVVDEQYF | TGTGCCATCAGTGAAGGACAGGGGGTTGTGGACGAGCAGTACTTC
- | TRBJ2-5 | TRBV5-1 | - | CASSLGGVETQYF | TGCGCCAGCAGCTTGGGGGGAGTAGAGACCCAGTACTTC
- | TRBJ2-5 | TRBV6-5 | - | CASRDAEETQYF | TGTGCCAGCAGGGACGCAGAAGAGACCCAGTACTTC
TRBD2 | TRBJ2-5 | TRBV9 | once | CASSVASGGYQETQYF | TGTGCCAGCAGCGTAGCTAGCGGGGGATACCAAGAGACCCAGTACTTC
TRBD2 | TRBJ2-5 | TRBV25-1 | - | CASSYSGVETQYF | TGTGCCAGCAGCTATAGCGGGGTCGAGACCCAGTACTTC
TRBD2 | TRBJ2-1 | TRBV7-2 | - | CASSLSSGGSYNEQFF | TGTGCCAGCAGCTTATCGAGCGGGGGCTCCTACAATGAGCAGTTCTTC
TRBD2 | TRBJ2-1 | TRBV7-2 | - | CASSLVHGAGGPYEQFF | TGTGCCAGCAGCTTAGTACATGGGGCGGGGGGGCCCTATGAGCAGTTCTTC
- | TRBJ2-1 | TRBV7-2 | once | CASSLGPWVGGLDEQFF | TGTGCCAGCAGCTTAGGCCCTTGGGTAGGAGGGTTAGATGAGCAGTTCTTC
- | TRBJ1-2 | TRBV9 | - | CASIHEGGQNYGYTF | TGTGCCAGCATCCACGAGGGGGGGCAGAACTATGGCTACACCTTC
- | TRBJ2-3 | TRBV10-3 | - | CATVPGTRGDTQYF | TGTGCCACCGTACCCGGGACACGGGGAGATACGCAGTATTTT
- | TRBJ1-3 | TRBV5-1 | - | CASSLPGNTIYF | TGCGCCAGCAGCCTACCTGGAAACACCATATATTTT
- | TRBJ2-7 | TRBV6-1 | - | CASSEAWTYEQYF | TGTGCCAGCAGTGAAGCGTGGACCTACGAGCAGTACTTC
TRBD2 | TRBJ2-3 | TRBV5-4 | few | CASSGGTSRGDTQYF | TGTGCCAGCAGCGGGGGGACTAGCCGCGGGGATACGCAGTATTTT
- | TRBJ2-7 | TRBV7-9 | many | CASSFRSGGNYEQYF | TGTGCCAGCAGCTTCAGGTCTGGGGGAAACTACGAGCAGTACTTC